This TCR beta chain is drawn from a study of identical twins. On this clonotype: Its antigen is currently unknown.

Broader study findings: Abundant beta clonotypes from cord blood bore fewer insertions; memory repertoires lacked this pattern. Invariant populations such as MAIT and iNKT cells could partly muddle zero-insertion analyses.

cDNA carried unique molecular identifiers, and a universal primer site was added by template switching. A single record per CDR3 protein comes from TCRdb applying MiXCR to the 5' RACE reads. The sample lists 1.5 million to 2 million distinct CDR3 sequences, 25% to 35% occurring once. This CDR3 comprises 15 residues. CDR1 and CDR2 from the germline V gene are DFQATT and SNEGSKA (reference sequence). V gave up 6 bases and J gave up 3 bases, with 19 bases separating them. This chain uses TRBV20-1 with TRBJ2-3; tentative D call: TRBD2 (5 bases). The sequence came from a newborn girl in good health. What was sequenced was cord blood. The CDR3: CSASPGVKKTDTQYF. The DNA for the CDR3 is TGCAGTGCCTCCCCCGGGGTCAAGAAGACAGATACGCAGTATTTT.